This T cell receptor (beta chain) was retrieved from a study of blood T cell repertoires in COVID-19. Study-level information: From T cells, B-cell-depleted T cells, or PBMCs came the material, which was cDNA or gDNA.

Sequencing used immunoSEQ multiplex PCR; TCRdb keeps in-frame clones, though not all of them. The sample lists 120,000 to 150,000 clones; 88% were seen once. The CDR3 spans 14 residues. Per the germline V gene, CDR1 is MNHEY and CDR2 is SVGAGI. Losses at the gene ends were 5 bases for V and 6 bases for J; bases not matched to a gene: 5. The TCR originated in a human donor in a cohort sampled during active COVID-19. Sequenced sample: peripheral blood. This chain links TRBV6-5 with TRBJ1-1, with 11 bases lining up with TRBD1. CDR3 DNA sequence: TGTGCCAGCAGTAACTTGGACAGGGGGCCTGAAGCTTTCTTT. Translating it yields CASSNLDRGPEAFF.